The rows below give T cell receptor beta chains drawn from one sample of a study of identical twins. From the 5' RACE reads, TCRdb called clonotypes with MiXCR, one entry per CDR3 protein. This table holds hundreds of thousands of distinct CDR3 sequences, 24% found once. This sample was shared with a second study, whose subject was T cells expressing NK-cell markers.

The sample taken for sequencing was CD4+ T cells sorted from blood. The origin of the receptors is a woman in her late teens or twenties in good health. CDR3s include the opening cysteine and the closing phenylalanine or tryptophan. The D gene is left open where the match is weak. Size is omitted from some rows. Given values are once, few, many or a class for expanded clones.

v_gene	d_gene	abundance	j_gene	CDR3aa	CDR3nt
TRBV27	-	-	TRBJ2-1	CASSSPAAAHNEQFF	TGTGCCAGCAGTTCCCCGGCTGCCGCGCACAATGAGCAGTTCTTC
TRBV12-3/TRBV12-4	TRBD1	few	TRBJ2-7	CASSFRDRSPSGEQYF	TGTGCCAGCAGTTTCCGGGACAGGAGCCCCTCGGGCGAGCAGTACTTC
TRBV6-2/TRBV6-3	-	-	TRBJ2-7	CASSRPQTVTYEQYF	TGTGCCAGCAGTCGCCCTCAGACAGTAACCTACGAGCAGTACTTC
TRBV20-1	-	few	TRBJ2-3	CSASPPVRDTQYF	TGCAGTGCTAGCCCACCCGTACGGGATACGCAGTATTTT
TRBV10-3	TRBD2	few	TRBJ2-1	CAISESSPPSGEQFF	TGTGCCATCAGTGAGTCGAGTCCACCTAGCGGGGAGCAGTTCTTC
TRBV21-1	-	-	TRBJ2-3	CASSKGWGSSTDTQYF	TGTGCCAGCAGCAAAGGGTGGGGCTCTAGCACAGATACGCAGTATTTT
TRBV5-1	-	few	TRBJ1-1	CASGVQGTEAFF	TGCGCCAGCGGCGTACAGGGCACTGAAGCTTTCTTT
TRBV20-1	TRBD2	-	TRBJ2-1	CSARAYGLAGYNEQFF	TGCAGTGCTAGAGCCTATGGACTAGCGGGCTACAATGAGCAGTTCTTC
TRBV10-2	-	-	TRBJ2-5	CASTLRWLETQYF	TGCGCCAGCACCTTGCGTTGGTTGGAGACCCAGTACTTC
TRBV5-1	TRBD2	-	TRBJ2-1	CASSPGTSGDYNEQFF	TGCGCCAGCAGCCCAGGGACTAGCGGGGATTACAATGAGCAGTTCTTC
TRBV4-1	TRBD1	-	TRBJ2-2	CASRRTGSNTGELFF	TGCGCCAGCAGGCGGACAGGATCGAACACCGGGGAGCTGTTTTTT
TRBV12-3/TRBV12-4	-	many	TRBJ2-2	CASSLHRASTGELFF	TGTGCCAGCAGTTTGCACAGAGCTAGCACCGGGGAGCTGTTTTTT
TRBV20-1	-	-	TRBJ2-1	CSAMSGTSYNEQFF	TGCAGTGCTATGTCTGGTACCTCCTACAATGAGCAGTTCTTC
TRBV10-3	TRBD2	many	TRBJ2-3	CAIGTSGSTDTQYF	TGTGCCATCGGAACTAGCGGGAGTACAGATACGCAGTATTTT
TRBV10-3	-	-	TRBJ2-1	CAISEGTVPFF	TGTGCCATCAGTGAAGGTACAGTCCCGTTCTTC
TRBV20-1	-	-	TRBJ2-7	CSASSPSYEQYF	TGCAGTGCTAGCTCCCCTTCCTACGAGCAGTACTTC